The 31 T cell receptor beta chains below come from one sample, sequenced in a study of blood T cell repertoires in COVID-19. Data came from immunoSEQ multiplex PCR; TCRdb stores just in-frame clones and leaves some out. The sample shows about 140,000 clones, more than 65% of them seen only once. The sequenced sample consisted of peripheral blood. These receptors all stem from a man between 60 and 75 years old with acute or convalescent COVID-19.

For the CDR3, the DNA is TGTGCCAGCAAGGGGACAGGCACTTCTGGCTATGGCTACACCTTC. It yields the protein CASKGTGTSGYGYTF. The chain employs TRBV2 and TRBJ1-2; 8 bases map to TRBD1. Trimming took 7 bases from V and 4 from J; bases not matched to a gene: 11. There are 15 residues in the CDR3. CDR1 and CDR2 from the germline V gene are SNHLY and FYNNEI. The full variable domain, its missing parts supplied by reference TRBV2 and TRBJ1-2, is EPEVTQTPSHQVTQMGQEVILRCVPISNHLYFYWYRQILGQKVEFLVSFYNNEISEKSEIFDDQFSVERPDGSNFTLKIRSTKLEDSAMYFCASKGTGTSGYGYTFGSGTRLTVV.

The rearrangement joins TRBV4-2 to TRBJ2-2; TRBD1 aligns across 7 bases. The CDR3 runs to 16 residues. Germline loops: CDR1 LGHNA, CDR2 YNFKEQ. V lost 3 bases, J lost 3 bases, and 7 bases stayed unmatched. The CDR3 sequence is CASSQPRQGDTGELFF. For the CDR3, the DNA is TGTGCCAGCAGCCAGCCTAGACAGGGTGACACCGGGGAGCTGTTTTTT.

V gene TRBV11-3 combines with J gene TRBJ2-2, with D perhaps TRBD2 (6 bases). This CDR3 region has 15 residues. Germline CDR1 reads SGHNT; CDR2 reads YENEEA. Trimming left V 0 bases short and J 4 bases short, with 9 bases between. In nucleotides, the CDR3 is TGTGCCAGCAGCTTAGATGTGGGGGGCACCGGGGAGCTGTTTTTT. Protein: CASSLDVGGTGELFF.

CDR3 sequence (DNA): TGTGCCAGCAGCTTAGTTCGTTTCAGATTCTATGGCTACACCTTC. It encodes CASSLVRFRFYGYTF. This sequence joins TRBV7-8 and TRBJ1-2; D remains ambiguous. This CDR3 region has 15 residues. From germline, CDR1 is SGHVS and CDR2 FQNEAQ. V dropped 1 base and J dropped 4 bases, with 13 bases sitting between them.

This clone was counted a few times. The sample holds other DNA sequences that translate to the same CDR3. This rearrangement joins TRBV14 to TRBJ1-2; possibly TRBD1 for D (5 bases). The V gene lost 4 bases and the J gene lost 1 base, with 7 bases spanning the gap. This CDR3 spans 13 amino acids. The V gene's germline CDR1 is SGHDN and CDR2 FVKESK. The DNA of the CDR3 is TGTGCCAGCAGCCCCCAGGGTAACTATGGCTACACCTTC. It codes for CASSPQGNYGYTF.

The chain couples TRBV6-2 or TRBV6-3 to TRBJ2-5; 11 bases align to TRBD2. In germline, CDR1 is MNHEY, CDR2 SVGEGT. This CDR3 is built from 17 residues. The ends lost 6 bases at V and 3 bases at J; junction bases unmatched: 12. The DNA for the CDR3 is TGTGCCAGCAGCCTTCTTCTCCTAGCGGGGGGAGAAGAGACCCAGTACTTC. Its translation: CASSLLLLAGGEETQYF.

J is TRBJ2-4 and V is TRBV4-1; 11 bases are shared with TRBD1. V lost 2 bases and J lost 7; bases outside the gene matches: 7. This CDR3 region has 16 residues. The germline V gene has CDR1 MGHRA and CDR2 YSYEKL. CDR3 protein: CASSQLAGTGGNIQYF. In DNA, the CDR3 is TGCGCCAGCAGCCAATTGGCCGGGACAGGGGGGAACATTCAGTACTTC.

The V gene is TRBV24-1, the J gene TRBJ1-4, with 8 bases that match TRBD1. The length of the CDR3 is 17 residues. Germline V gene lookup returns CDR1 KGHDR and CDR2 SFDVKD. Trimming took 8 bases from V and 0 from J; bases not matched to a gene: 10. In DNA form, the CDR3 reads TGTGCCACCATGGGACAGGTTAGATTTGCAACTAATGAAAAACTGTTTTTT. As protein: CATMGQVRFATNEKLFF.

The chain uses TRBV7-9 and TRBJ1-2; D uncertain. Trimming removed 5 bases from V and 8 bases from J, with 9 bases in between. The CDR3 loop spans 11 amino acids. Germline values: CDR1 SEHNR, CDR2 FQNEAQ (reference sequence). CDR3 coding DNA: TGTGCCAGCAGCAATACTGTAGGCTACACCTTC. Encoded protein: CASSNTVGYTF. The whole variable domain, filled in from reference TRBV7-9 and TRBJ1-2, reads DTGVSQNPRHKITKRGQNVTFRCDPISEHNRLYWYRQTLGQGPEFLTYFQNEAQLEKSRLLSDRFSAERPKGSFSTLEIQRTEQGDSAMYLCASSNTVGYTFGSGTRLTVV.

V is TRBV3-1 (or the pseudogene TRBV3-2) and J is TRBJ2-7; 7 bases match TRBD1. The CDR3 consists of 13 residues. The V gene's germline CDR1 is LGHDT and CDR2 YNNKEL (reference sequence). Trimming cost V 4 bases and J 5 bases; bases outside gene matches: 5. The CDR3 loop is CASSPTGIHEQYF. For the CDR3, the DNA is TGTGCCAGCAGCCCGACAGGGATCCACGAGCAGTACTTC.

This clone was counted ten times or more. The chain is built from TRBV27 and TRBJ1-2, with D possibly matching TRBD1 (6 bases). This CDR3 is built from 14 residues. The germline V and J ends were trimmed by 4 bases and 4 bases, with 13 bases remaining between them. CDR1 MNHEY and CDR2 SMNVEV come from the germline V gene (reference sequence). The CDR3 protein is CASSSLRTAYGYTF. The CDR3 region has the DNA TGTGCCAGCAGTTCGCTCCGGACAGCCTATGGCTACACCTTC.

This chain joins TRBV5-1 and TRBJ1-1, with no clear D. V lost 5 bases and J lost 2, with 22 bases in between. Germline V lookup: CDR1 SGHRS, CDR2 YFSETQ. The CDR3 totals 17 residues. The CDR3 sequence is CASSARGPGSENTEAFF. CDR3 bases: TGCGCCAGCAGTGCTCGGGGTCCGGGCTCGGAAAACACTGAAGCTTTCTTT.

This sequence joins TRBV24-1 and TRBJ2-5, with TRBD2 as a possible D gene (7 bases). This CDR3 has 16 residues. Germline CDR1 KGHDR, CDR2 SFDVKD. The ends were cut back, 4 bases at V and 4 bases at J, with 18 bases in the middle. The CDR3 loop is CATSEPGTSGGETQYF. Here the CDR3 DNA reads TGTGCCACCAGTGAACCCGGGACATCGGGGGGAGAGACCCAGTACTTC.

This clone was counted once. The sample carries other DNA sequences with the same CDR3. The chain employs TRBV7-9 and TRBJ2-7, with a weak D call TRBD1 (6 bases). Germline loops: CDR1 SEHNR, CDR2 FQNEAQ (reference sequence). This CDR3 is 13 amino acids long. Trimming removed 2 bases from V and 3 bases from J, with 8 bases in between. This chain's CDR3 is CASSLTGNYEQYF. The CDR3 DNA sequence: TGTGCCAGCAGCTTAACAGGGAACTACGAGCAGTACTTC.

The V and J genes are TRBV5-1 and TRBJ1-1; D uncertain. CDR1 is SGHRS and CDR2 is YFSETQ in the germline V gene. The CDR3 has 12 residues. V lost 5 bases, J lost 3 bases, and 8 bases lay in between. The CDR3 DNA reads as TGCGCCAGCAGACGGGGTCACACTGAAGCTTTCTTT. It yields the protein CASRRGHTEAFF.

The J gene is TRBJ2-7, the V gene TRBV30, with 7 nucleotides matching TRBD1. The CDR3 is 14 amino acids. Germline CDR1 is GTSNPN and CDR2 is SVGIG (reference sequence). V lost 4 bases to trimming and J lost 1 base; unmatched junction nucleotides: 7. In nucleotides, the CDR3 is TGTGCCTGGACCCTGGACAGGTGGTCCTACGAGCAGTACTTC. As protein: CAWTLDRWSYEQYF.

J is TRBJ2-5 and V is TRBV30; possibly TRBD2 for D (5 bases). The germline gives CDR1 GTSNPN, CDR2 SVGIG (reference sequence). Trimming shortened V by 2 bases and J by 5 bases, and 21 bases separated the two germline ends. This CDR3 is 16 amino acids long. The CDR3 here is CAWSLTGPAKRETQYF. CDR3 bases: TGTGCCTGGAGTCTCACCGGGCCGGCCAAGCGGGAGACCCAGTACTTC.

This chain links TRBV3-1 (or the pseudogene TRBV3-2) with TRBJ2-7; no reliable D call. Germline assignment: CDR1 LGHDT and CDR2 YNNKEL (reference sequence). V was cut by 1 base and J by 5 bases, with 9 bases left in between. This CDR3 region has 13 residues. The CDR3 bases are TGTGCCAGCAGCCAAGGGGCCTCAAACGAGCAGTACTTC. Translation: CASSQGASNEQYF.

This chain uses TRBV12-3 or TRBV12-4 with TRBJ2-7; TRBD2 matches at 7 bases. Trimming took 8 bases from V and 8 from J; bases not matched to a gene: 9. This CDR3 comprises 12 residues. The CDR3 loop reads CASLASGLQQYF. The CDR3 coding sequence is TGTGCCAGCTTGGCTAGCGGCCTCCAGCAGTACTTC.

DNA of the CDR3: TGTGCCAGCAGCTCGACTCCTAGCGGGAGTTTCACAGATACGCAGTATTTT. As protein: CASSSTPSGSFTDTQYF. The V call is TRBV7-9, the J call TRBJ2-3, with TRBD2 identical over 10 bases. The CDR3 loop spans 17 amino acids. CDR1 is SEHNR and CDR2 is FQNEAQ in the germline V gene (reference sequence). After removal of 4 bases from V and 2 bases from J, the junction contained 9 bases not matched to a gene.

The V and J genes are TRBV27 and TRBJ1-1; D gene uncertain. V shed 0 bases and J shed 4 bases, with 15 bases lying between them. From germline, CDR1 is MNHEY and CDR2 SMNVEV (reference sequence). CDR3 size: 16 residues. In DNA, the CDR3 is TGTGCCAGCAGTTTATCCACAGTGTTCGGAGGCACTGAAGCTTTCTTT. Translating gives CASSLSTVFGGTEAFF.

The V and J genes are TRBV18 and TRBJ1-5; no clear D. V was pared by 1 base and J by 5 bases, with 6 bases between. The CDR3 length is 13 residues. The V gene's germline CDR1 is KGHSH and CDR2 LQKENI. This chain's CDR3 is CASSPLQDQPQHF. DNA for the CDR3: TGTGCCAGCTCACCACTTCAGGATCAGCCCCAGCATTTT. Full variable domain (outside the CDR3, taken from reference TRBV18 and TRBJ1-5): NAGVMQNPRHLVRRRGQEARLRCSPMKGHSHVYWYRQLPEEGLKFMVYLQKENIIDESGMPKERFSAEFPKEGPSILRIQQVVRGDSAAYFCASSPLQDQPQHFGDGTRLSIL.

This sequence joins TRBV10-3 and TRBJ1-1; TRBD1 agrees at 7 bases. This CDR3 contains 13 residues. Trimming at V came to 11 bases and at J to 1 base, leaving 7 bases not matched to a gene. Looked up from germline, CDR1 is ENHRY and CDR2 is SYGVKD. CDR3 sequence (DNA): TGTGCCTCGACAGGGACCGCGAACACTGAAGCTTTCTTT. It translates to CASTGTANTEAFF.

CDR3 sequence: CASSFFSSARMTGAFF. The CDR3 DNA reads TGTGCCAGCAGCTTTTTCTCGTCGGCCCGGATGACAGGAGCTTTCTTT. The chain carries TRBV5-6 and TRBJ1-1, with D possibly being TRBD1 (6 bases). The CDR3 is 16 amino acids. Per the germline V gene, CDR1 is SGHDT and CDR2 is YYEEEE. The V gene lost 2 bases and the J gene lost 10 bases, with 24 bases spanning the gap.

The CDR3 region is CASSRLAGTYEQYF. In DNA form, the CDR3 reads TGTGCCAGCTCACGGTTAGCGGGAACCTACGAGCAGTACTTC. J is TRBJ2-7 and V is TRBV18; 8 nucleotides agree with TRBD2. Germline CDR1 KGHSH, CDR2 LQKENI. With V trimmed by 4 bases and J by 2 bases, 4 bases remained unmatched. This CDR3 is built from 14 residues.

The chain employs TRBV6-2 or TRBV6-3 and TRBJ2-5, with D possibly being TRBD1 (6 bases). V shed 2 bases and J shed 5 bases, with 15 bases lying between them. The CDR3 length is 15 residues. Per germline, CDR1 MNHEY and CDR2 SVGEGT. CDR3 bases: TGTGCCAGCAGTTACCAAGGACAGTCCTCGGAGACCCAGTACTTC. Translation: CASSYQGQSSETQYF.

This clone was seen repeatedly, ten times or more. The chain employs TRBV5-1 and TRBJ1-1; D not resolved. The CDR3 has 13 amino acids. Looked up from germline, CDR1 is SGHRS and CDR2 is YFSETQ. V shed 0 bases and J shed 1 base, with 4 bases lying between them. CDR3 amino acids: CASSLAQNTEAFF. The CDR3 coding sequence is TGCGCCAGCAGCTTGGCACAGAACACTGAAGCTTTCTTT.

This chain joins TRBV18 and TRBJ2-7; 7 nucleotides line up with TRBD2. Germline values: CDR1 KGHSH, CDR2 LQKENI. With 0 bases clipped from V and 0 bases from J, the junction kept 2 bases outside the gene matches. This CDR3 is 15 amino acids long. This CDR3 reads CASSPPGTTSYEQYF. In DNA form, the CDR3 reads TGTGCCAGCTCACCACCGGGGACTACCTCCTACGAGCAGTACTTC.

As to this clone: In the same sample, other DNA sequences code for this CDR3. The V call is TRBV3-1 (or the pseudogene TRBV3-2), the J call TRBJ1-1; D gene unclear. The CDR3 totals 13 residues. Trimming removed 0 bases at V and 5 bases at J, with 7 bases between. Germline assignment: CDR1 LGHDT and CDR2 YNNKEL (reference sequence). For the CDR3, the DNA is TGTGCCAGCAGCCAAGAAGGAGGAACTGAAGCTTTCTTT. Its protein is CASSQEGGTEAFF.

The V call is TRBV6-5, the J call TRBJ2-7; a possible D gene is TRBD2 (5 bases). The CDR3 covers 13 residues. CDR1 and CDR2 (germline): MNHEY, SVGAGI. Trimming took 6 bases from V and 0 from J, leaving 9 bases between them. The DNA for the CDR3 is TGTGCCAGCAGGACTAAGGGCTCCTACGAGCAGTACTTC. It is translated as CASRTKGSYEQYF.

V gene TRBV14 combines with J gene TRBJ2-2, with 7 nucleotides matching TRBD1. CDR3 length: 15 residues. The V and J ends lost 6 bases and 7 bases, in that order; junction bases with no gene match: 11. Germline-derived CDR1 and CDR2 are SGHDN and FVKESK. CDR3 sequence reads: CASSLTGFGGGELFF. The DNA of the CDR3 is TGTGCCAGCAGTCTGACAGGGTTCGGTGGCGGGGAGCTGTTTTTT.